These 9 T cell receptor beta chains were sequenced from one sample in a study of OX40 agonist ivuxolimab in advanced cancers. The repertoire was sequenced with immunoSEQ multiplex PCR; TCRdb's copy has only in-frame clones and lacks some. The sample consists of around 50,000 clones, over 75% of them appearing once. Material: CD4+ or CD8+ T cells sorted from blood, obtained in a trial of the OX40 agonist ivuxolimab. Source of these receptors: an adult with an advanced solid tumor such as melanoma, head and neck, liver or kidney cancer.

The chain carries TRBV28 and TRBJ1-3; D might be TRBD1 (6 bases). The V and J ends lost 7 bases and 4 bases respectively, with 14 bases between them. Germline CDR1 MDHEN, CDR2 SYDVKM. The CDR3 has 14 amino acids. The CDR3 region has the DNA TGTGCCAGCAAGACCCGGACAGCGGGAAACACCATATATTTT. Its translation is CASKTRTAGNTIYF.

The chain links TRBV7-9 to TRBJ2-3; TRBD1 is a possible D gene (5 bases). The CDR3 covers 14 residues. Looked up from germline, CDR1 is SEHNR and CDR2 is FQNEAQ (reference sequence). Trimming stripped 3 bases from V and 5 bases from J, with 12 bases between. CDR3 DNA: TGTGCCAGCAGCTTTGGGCAGGGAATAGATACGCAGTATTTT. Its protein is CASSFGQGIDTQYF.

This clone has just a few counts. The chain joins TRBV6-5 to TRBJ1-3, with 8 bases lining up with TRBD1. The CDR3 extends over 14 amino acids. Looked up from germline, CDR1 is MNHEY and CDR2 is SVGAGI. Unmatched junction bases numbered 4, after V lost 5 bases and J lost 4 bases. CDR3 nucleotides: TGTGCCAGCAGTAGCCGGGACAGGGGAAACACCATATATTTT. Its translation: CASSSRDRGNTIYF.

The chain carries TRBV19 and TRBJ1-2; TRBD1 matches at 9 bases. Per germline, CDR1 LNHDA and CDR2 SQIVND (reference sequence). This CDR3 is built from 16 residues. The V and J ends lost 6 bases and 0 bases, in that order; junction bases with no gene match: 8. The CDR3 DNA reads as TGTGCCAGTAGACCGGGACAGGGCGATCCTAACTATGGCTACACCTTC. This codes for CASRPGQGDPNYGYTF.

The chain employs TRBV19 and TRBJ1-2; D gene unclear. The germline V gene encodes CDR1 LNHDA and CDR2 SQIVND (reference sequence). The CDR3 runs to 14 residues. V was trimmed by 3 bases and J by 5 bases, leaving 13 bases between them. The CDR3 is CASSIRDGLYGYTF. CDR3 DNA: TGTGCCAGTAGTATCCGAGACGGATTATATGGCTACACCTTC.

In this sample, this clone turned up once. The chain uses TRBV6-5 and TRBJ1-2; D unclear. Deletions cut 2 bases from V and 7 bases from J, with 8 bases between. This CDR3 spans 12 amino acids. Germline values: CDR1 MNHEY, CDR2 SVGAGI. This CDR3 is CASSYKGTGYTF. The DNA of the CDR3 is TGTGCCAGCAGTTACAAGGGTACTGGCTACACCTTC.

V and J are TRBV7-9 and TRBJ1-3; 7 nucleotides match TRBD1. From germline, CDR1 is SEHNR and CDR2 FQNEAQ (reference sequence). This CDR3 has 14 residues. J lost 4 bases, V lost 8 bases, and 8 bases had no gene match. The CDR3 DNA sequence: TGTGCCAGCGACCTGAGGGACAGAGGAAACACCATATATTTT. The encoded protein is CASDLRDRGNTIYF.

The chain has TRBV5-6 and TRBJ1-2; D remains ambiguous. Germline values: CDR1 SGHDT, CDR2 YYEEEE. V lost 0 bases to trimming and J lost 2 bases, with 11 bases between them. The CDR3 is 15 amino acids. The CDR3 reads CASSLALGPNYGYTF. The CDR3, as DNA: TGTGCCAGCAGCTTGGCCCTTGGACCAAACTATGGCTACACCTTC.

The chain is built from TRBV5-1 and TRBJ2-7; 7 positions match TRBD2. Trimming cost V 0 bases and J 3 bases; bases outside gene matches: 3. The CDR3 totals 14 residues. Germline CDR1 is SGHRS and CDR2 is YFSETQ. The CDR3 region has the DNA TGCGCCAGCAGCTTGGTATCTAGCGGCTACGAGCAGTACTTC. Translated, it gives CASSLVSSGYEQYF.